The 30 T cell receptor beta chains below come from one sample, sequenced in a study of control samples from healthy donors and cancer patients (dated by TCRdb to 2020 to 2022). To prepare the library, the immunoSEQ multiplex PCR assay was applied. As stored in TCRdb, this immuneACCESS dataset retains in-frame rearrangements with V and J assigned. A fraction of the clones does not appear; measured against another copy, unresolved V genes explain less than half of the discrepancy, and the remainder lacks a known reason. In this sample the table shows approximately 100,000 clones, over 85% of which occur a single time. The ten top clones hold approximately 3% of the sample. Sequenced sample: blood. These receptors were obtained from a human donor in good health. The donor label of this sample is uncertain.

The chain joins TRBV18 to TRBJ2-3; either TRBD1 or TRBD2 may supply D (5 bases each). Trimming pared 5 bases from V and 1 base from J, leaving 10 bases between. CDR3 length: 14 amino acids. Per the germline V gene, CDR1 is KGHSH and CDR2 is LQKENI. DNA of the CDR3: TGTGCCAGCTCAACGGGACGAGGCACAGATACGCAGTATTTT. It codes for CASSTGRGTDTQYF.

This chain links TRBV7-2 with TRBJ1-2, with 7 bases fitting TRBD1. Per the germline V gene, CDR1 is SGHTA and CDR2 is FQGNSA. This CDR3 is built from 13 residues. V lost 5 bases and J lost 4; bases outside the gene matches: 4. The chain's CDR3 is CASSAKGAYGYTF. The CDR3 coding sequence is TGTGCCAGCAGCGCAAAGGGGGCCTATGGCTACACCTTC. Supplemented by reference TRBV7-2 and TRBJ1-2, the full variable domain reads GAGVSQSPSNKVTEKGKDVELRCDPISGHTALYWYRQSLGQGLEFLIYFQGNSAPDKSGLPSDRFSAERTGGSVSTLTIQRTQQEDSAVYLCASSAKGAYGYTFGSGTRLTVV.

The gene calls are TRBV15 and TRBJ1-2; TRBD1 aligns across 7 bases. The CDR3 consists of 14 residues. Germline V gene lookup returns CDR1 LNHNV and CDR2 YYDKDF (reference sequence). With V trimmed by 1 base and J by 8 bases, 7 bases remained unmatched. CDR3 coding DNA: TGTGCCACCAGCAGAGGAGACAGGGTGTACGGCTACACCTTC. It specifies CATSRGDRVYGYTF.

The chain recombines TRBV30 with TRBJ1-3; D is unclear. The CDR3 consists of 14 residues. Trimming left V 2 bases short and J 3 bases short, with 11 bases between. Germline V CDR1 and CDR2: GTSNPN, SVGIG (reference sequence). The CDR3 DNA reads TGTGCCTGGAGTCGGACCGCGAGTGGAAACACCATATATTTT. Residues: CAWSRTASGNTIYF.

CDR3 amino acids: CASSNRGAADTQYF. DNA of the CDR3: TGTGCCAGCAGCAACCGGGGGGCCGCAGATACGCAGTATTTT. V gene TRBV13 combines with J gene TRBJ2-3, with a tentative D call TRBD2 (7 bases). Trimming took off 5 bases at V and 4 bases at J, with 13 bases between the two ends. The CDR3 extends over 14 amino acids. Looked up from germline, CDR1 is PRHDT and CDR2 is FYEKMQ (reference sequence).

With respect to this clone: This sample includes further DNA sequences coding for the same CDR3. V is TRBV29-1 and J is TRBJ2-5; either TRBD1 or TRBD2 may supply D (5 bases each). Trimming pared 4 bases from V and 5 bases from J, leaving 8 bases between. The CDR3 is made up of 11 amino acids. Germline assignment: CDR1 SQVTM and CDR2 ANQGSEA. The CDR3 spells CSVGRGETQYF. CDR3 in DNA: TGCAGCGTTGGTCGGGGCGAGACCCAGTACTTC.

The chain uses TRBV27 and TRBJ2-3, with a weak D call TRBD1 (5 bases). The CDR3 is made up of 13 amino acids. The ends were cut back, 2 bases at V and 6 bases at J, with 9 bases in the middle. Germline V gene data show CDR1 as MNHEY and CDR2 as SMNVEV (reference sequence). The CDR3 coding sequence is TGTGCCAGCAGTTTAGGGGCTCCGGATACGCAGTATTTT. Protein product: CASSLGAPDTQYF.

The chain combines TRBV6-2 or TRBV6-3 with TRBJ1-5, with unresolved D. Between the trimmed V and J ends, which lost 2 bases and 0 bases, there was a span of 11 bases. Germline V gives CDR1 MNHEY, CDR2 SVGEGT. CDR3 length: 16 amino acids. In DNA form, the CDR3 reads TGTGCCAGCAGTTACGAGGCGGATTATAGCAATCAGCCCCAGCATTTT. Residues: CASSYEADYSNQPQHF.

J is TRBJ1-6 and V is TRBV6-5; a possible D gene is TRBD1 (6 bases). V gave up 7 bases and J gave up 9 bases, with 19 bases separating them. This CDR3 spans 15 amino acids. Germline CDR1 MNHEY, CDR2 SVGAGI. This chain's CDR3 is CASKKGPGASSPLHF. The DNA of the CDR3 is TGTGCCAGCAAAAAAGGGCCAGGGGCGAGTTCACCCCTCCACTTT.

CDR3 DNA: TGTGCCAGTAGTATAGGGTGGGGGGAAGGCGGCAATCAGCCCCAGCATTTT. Translated, it gives CASSIGWGEGGNQPQHF. The chain joins TRBV19 to TRBJ1-5, with D tentatively TRBD1 (5 bases). CDR1 and CDR2 (germline): LNHDA, SQIVND (reference sequence). This CDR3 has 17 amino acids. Between the trimmed V and J ends, which lost 1 base and 2 bases, there was a span of 15 bases. Together with reference TRBV19 and TRBJ1-5, the CDR3 gives the full variable domain: DGGITQSPKYLFRKEGQNVTLSCEQNLNHDAMYWYRQDPGQGLRLIYYSQIVNDFQKGDIAEGYSVSREKKESFPLTVTSAQKNPTAFYLCASSIGWGEGGNQPQHFGDGTRLSIL.

V usage is TRBV4-1 and J usage is TRBJ1-4, with 8 bases lining up with TRBD1. Germline CDR1 MGHRA, CDR2 YSYEKL. This CDR3 spans 16 amino acids. V was clipped by 6 bases and J by 0 bases; unmatched bases: 6. CDR3: CASSPGQVTTNEKLFF. CDR3 in DNA: TGCGCCAGCAGTCCGGGACAGGTTACAACTAATGAAAAACTGTTTTTT.

The chain employs TRBV29-1 and TRBJ1-1; TRBD1 might be the D (6 bases). Trimming left V 4 bases short and J 1 base short, with 10 bases between. The CDR3 is made up of 13 amino acids. Looked up from germline, CDR1 is SQVTM and CDR2 is ANQGSEA. CDR3 loop: CSVGWTENTEAFF. The CDR3 DNA reads as TGCAGCGTTGGTTGGACAGAGAACACTGAAGCTTTCTTT. Complete variable domain (other parts from reference TRBV29-1 and TRBJ1-1): SAVISQKPSRDICQRGTSLTIQCQVDSQVTMMFWYRQQPGQSLTLIATANQGSEATYESGFVIDKFPISRPNLTFSTLTVSNMSPEDSSIYLCSVGWTENTEAFFGQGTRLTVV.

This rearrangement joins TRBV18 to TRBJ1-5; TRBD1 aligns across 7 bases. The trim removed 2 bases at V and 1 base at J, leaving 5 bases unmatched. CDR3 length: 16 residues. The germline V gene has CDR1 KGHSH and CDR2 LQKENI. The CDR3, as DNA: TGTGCCAGCTCACCAAATCAGGGGGACAGCAATCAGCCCCAGCATTTT. Translation gives CASSPNQGDSNQPQHF.

The CDR3 sequence is CASSQAPRNTEAFF. CDR3 DNA: TGTGCCAGCAGCCAGGCCCCCAGGAACACTGAAGCTTTCTTT. The J gene is TRBJ1-1, the V gene TRBV28, with D uncertain. V dropped 6 bases and J dropped 1 base, with 12 bases sitting between them. Germline values: CDR1 MDHEN, CDR2 SYDVKM. CDR3 length equals 14 residues.

The chain recombines TRBV5-1 with TRBJ1-1; unclear D gene. Deletions cut 4 bases from V and 6 bases from J, with 16 bases between. There are 14 residues in the CDR3. In germline, CDR1 is SGHRS, CDR2 YFSETQ. The CDR3 here is CASSPGPLTSEAFF. DNA for the CDR3: TGCGCCAGCAGCCCCGGGCCTTTAACCTCTGAAGCTTTCTTT.

This rearrangement joins TRBV18 to TRBJ2-1; 7 bases match TRBD2. From germline, CDR1 is KGHSH and CDR2 LQKENI. The J segment lost 5 bases and the V segment lost 0 bases, leaving 1 base of the junction unmatched. This CDR3 has 14 amino acids. The CDR3 DNA follows: TGTGCCAGCTCACCACCGAGCGGGAACAATGAGCAGTTCTTC. It encodes CASSPPSGNNEQFF. Based on the CDR3 plus reference TRBV18 and TRBJ2-1, the full variable domain is NAGVMQNPRHLVRRRGQEARLRCSPMKGHSHVYWYRQLPEEGLKFMVYLQKENIIDESGMPKERFSAEFPKEGPSILRIQQVVRGDSAAYFCASSPPSGNNEQFFGPGTRLTVL.

This chain uses TRBV28 with TRBJ1-2, with D tentatively TRBD1 (5 bases). The V end was cut by 5 bases, the J end by 5 bases, with 18 bases between. Looked up from germline, CDR1 is MDHEN and CDR2 is SYDVKM. This CDR3 comprises 15 residues. DNA for the CDR3: TGTGCCAGCAGTCCTTCGGACATTCGTGGGTATGGCTACACCTTC. This encodes CASSPSDIRGYGYTF.

This clone appeared once. The chain links TRBV18 to TRBJ1-4; D is perhaps TRBD1 (6 bases). CDR3 length equals 14 residues. Germline V gene lookup returns CDR1 KGHSH and CDR2 LQKENI. The ends were cut back, 3 bases at V and 8 bases at J, with 13 bases in the middle. CDR3 sequence: CASSPGGPSEKLFF. The CDR3 coding sequence is TGTGCCAGCTCACCTGGGGGGCCTAGCGAAAAACTGTTTTTT.

The sample holds one count of this clone. This chain connects TRBV2 to TRBJ1-2; D possibly corresponds to TRBD1 (6 bases). Germline values: CDR1 SNHLY, CDR2 FYNNEI. Trimming removed 4 bases from V and 6 bases from J, with 15 bases in between. The CDR3 runs to 14 residues. The CDR3 here is CASSGWGGLDGYTF. In DNA form, the CDR3 reads TGTGCCAGCAGTGGCTGGGGGGGCTTGGATGGCTACACCTTC.

The rearrangement uses TRBV4-1 and TRBJ1-4; 8 bases fit TRBD1. Germline V gives CDR1 MGHRA, CDR2 YSYEKL. The CDR3 extends over 15 amino acids. V lost 0 bases and J lost 8; bases outside the gene matches: 5. Here the CDR3 reads CASSQELWTGEKLFF. CDR3 nucleotide sequence: TGCGCCAGCAGCCAAGAACTCTGGACAGGGGAAAAACTGTTTTTT.

This chain connects TRBV30 to TRBJ1-4; the D is unclear. Germline assignment: CDR1 GTSNPN and CDR2 SVGIG (reference sequence). The V and J ends lost 0 bases and 3 bases respectively, with 14 bases between them. The CDR3 is 16 residues long. CDR3 sequence (DNA): TGTGCCTGGAGTGTTCACGCGGTCAATCCTAATGAAAAACTGTTTTTT. Translated, it gives CAWSVHAVNPNEKLFF.

The V and J genes are TRBV5-1 and TRBJ1-3; a weak D match, TRBD1 (5 bases). The CDR3 length is 13 residues. Germline CDR1 is SGHRS and CDR2 is YFSETQ. V gave up 3 bases and J gave up 2 bases, with 6 bases separating them. The CDR3 here is CASSSGPGNTIYF. The CDR3 DNA reads TGCGCCAGCAGCTCGGGACCTGGAAACACCATATATTTT. Looking up the rest from reference TRBV5-1 and TRBJ1-3 gives the full variable domain: KAGVTQTPRYLIKTRGQQVTLSCSPISGHRSVSWYQQTPGQGLQFLFEYFSETQRNKGNFPGRFSGRQFSNSRSEMNVSTLELGDSALYLCASSSGPGNTIYFGEGSWLTVV.

The CDR3 loop is CASSDEGQGSSPLHF. CDR3 DNA sequence: TGTGCCAGCAGTGACGAGGGACAGGGTAGTTCACCCCTCCACTTT. This rearrangement joins TRBV6-4 to TRBJ1-6; 9 nucleotides line up with TRBD1. This CDR3 has 15 amino acids. Trimming took 2 bases from V and 9 from J; bases not matched to a gene: 5. Germline V gene lookup returns CDR1 MRHNA and CDR2 SNTAGT.

The chain has TRBV25-1 and TRBJ1-2; D gene ambiguous. Trimming removed 1 base at V and 0 bases at J, with 15 bases between. CDR1 MGHDK and CDR2 SYGVNS come from the germline V gene. The CDR3 sequence is 17 residues long. The CDR3 DNA reads TGTGCCAGCAGTGAATCCCCCGCGTCCCTCGCTAACTATGGCTACACCTTC. This encodes CASSESPASLANYGYTF.

This chain uses TRBV9 with TRBJ2-1, with 7 positions matching TRBD2. The CDR3 runs to 16 residues. Germline trimming cut 4 bases from V and 4 bases from J; bases unmatched to any gene: 11. Germline V CDR1 and CDR2: SGDLS, YYNGEE. The CDR3 region is CASSPGGSTGYNEQFF. For the CDR3, the DNA is TGTGCCAGCAGCCCCGGGGGGTCTACGGGTTACAATGAGCAGTTCTTC. Full variable domain (missing parts from reference TRBV9 and TRBJ2-1): DSGVTQTPKHLITATGQRVTLRCSPRSGDLSVYWYQQSLDQGLQFLIQYYNGEERAKGNILERFSAQQFPDLHSELNLSSLELGDSALYFCASSPGGSTGYNEQFFGPGTRLTVL.

The chain has TRBV18 and TRBJ2-1, with D maybe TRBD1 (5 bases). The V gene lost 6 bases and the J gene lost 2 bases, with 14 bases spanning the gap. Germline V CDR1 and CDR2: KGHSH, LQKENI. The CDR3 runs to 15 residues. Written as DNA, the CDR3 is TGTGCCAGCTCCCGGGCAGGGAACGCCTACAATGAGCAGTTCTTC. Protein: CASSRAGNAYNEQFF.

V and J are TRBV19 and TRBJ2-2, with a weak D call TRBD1 (5 bases). Germline CDR1 LNHDA, CDR2 SQIVND (reference sequence). The CDR3 totals 13 residues. V dropped 8 bases and J dropped 5 bases, with 12 bases sitting between them. The CDR3 region is CASGVRGTGELFF. The CDR3 nucleotides read TGTGCCAGTGGAGTTAGGGGAACCGGGGAGCTGTTTTTT.

The chain combines TRBV18 with TRBJ2-2; no clear D gene. Germline-derived CDR1 and CDR2 are KGHSH and LQKENI. The CDR3 contains 14 residues. Trimming removed 2 bases at V and 3 bases at J, with 7 bases between. CDR3 sequence (DNA): TGTGCCAGCTCACCAGGCCGCTACACCGGGGAGCTGTTTTTT. Protein: CASSPGRYTGELFF. Looking up the rest from reference TRBV18 and TRBJ2-2 gives the full variable domain: NAGVMQNPRHLVRRRGQEARLRCSPMKGHSHVYWYRQLPEEGLKFMVYLQKENIIDESGMPKERFSAEFPKEGPSILRIQQVVRGDSAAYFCASSPGRYTGELFFGEGSRLTVL.

This clone was counted a single time. The chain combines TRBV5-6 with TRBJ2-1, with D perhaps TRBD1 (5 bases). V lost 0 bases to trimming and J lost 6 bases, with 13 bases between them. The CDR3 spans 15 residues. Germline V gene sequence: CDR1 SGHDT, CDR2 YYEEEE. CDR3 sequence: CASSLDTGPTNEQFF. CDR3 nucleotides: TGTGCCAGCAGCTTGGATACAGGCCCCACCAATGAGCAGTTCTTC.

The chain couples TRBV5-5 to TRBJ1-1; no reliable D call. Germline V gives CDR1 SGHKS, CDR2 YYEKEE (reference sequence). The CDR3 has 15 amino acids. With 0 bases removed from V and 1 base from J, the gap between germline ends came to 10 bases. In DNA, the CDR3 is TGTGCCAGCAGCTTGGTTGTACGGGAGAACACTGAAGCTTTCTTT. This translates into CASSLVVRENTEAFF.